Included here is one T cell receptor beta chain sequence, with context. The sample has other DNA sequences that encode this CDR3 too. This specimen belongs to a study of blood T cell repertoires in COVID-19. On the study more broadly: PBMCs, B-cell-depleted T cells, or T cells provided the cDNA or gDNA that made up the material.

In the original analysis: Nucleated cell number was recorded as an estimate derived from reference gene primer amplification. Generated by immunoSEQ multiplex PCR, the TCRdb table keeps only in-frame clones and is missing some. The V and J calls and the clone size are those of that table, but D and trimming were determined from the DNA. The sample gives about 230,000 clones, around nine tenths of which show up once; 10% to 11% is in the top ten. Residents of about 25 US areas, aged roughly 18 to 90 years, made up the participants. This CDR3 is built from 15 residues. Trimming removed 0 bases from V and 3 bases from J; junction bases left unmatched: 1. Per germline, CDR1 SGHRS and CDR2 YFSETQ.

The sequence came from a man aged 25 to 45 who had recovered from COVID-19. Sequenced input: PBMCs or T cells enriched from blood (not recorded which). The gene calls are TRBV5-1 and TRBJ2-3; 10 nucleotides align to TRBD1. As DNA, the CDR3 is TGCGCCAGCAGCTTGGGGACAGGGGGAACAGATACGCAGTATTTT. Encoded protein: CASSLGTGGTDTQYF.